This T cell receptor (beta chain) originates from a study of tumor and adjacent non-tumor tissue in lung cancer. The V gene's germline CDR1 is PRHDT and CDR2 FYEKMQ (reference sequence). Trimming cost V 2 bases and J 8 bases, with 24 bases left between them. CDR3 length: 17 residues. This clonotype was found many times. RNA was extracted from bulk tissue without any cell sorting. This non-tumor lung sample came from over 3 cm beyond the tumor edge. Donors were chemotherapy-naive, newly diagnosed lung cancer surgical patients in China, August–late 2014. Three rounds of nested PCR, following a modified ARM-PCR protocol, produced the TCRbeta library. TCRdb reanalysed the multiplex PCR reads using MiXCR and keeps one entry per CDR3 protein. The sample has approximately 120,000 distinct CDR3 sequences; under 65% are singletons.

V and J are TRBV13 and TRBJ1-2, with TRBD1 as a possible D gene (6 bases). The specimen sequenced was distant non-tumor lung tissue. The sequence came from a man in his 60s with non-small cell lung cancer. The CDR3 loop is CASSLYLRDTDPSGYTF. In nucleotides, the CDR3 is TGTGCCAGCAGCTTATACCTGCGGGACACAGACCCATCGGGCTACACCTTC.